These 30 T cell receptor beta chains were sequenced from one sample in a study of blood T cell repertoires in COVID-19. Assay: immunoSEQ multiplex PCR; the TCRdb copy retains only in-frame clones and omits some. Of 70,000 to 75,000 clones detected, 88% appear once; the ten largest clones hold under 6%. What was sequenced was peripheral blood. The receptors stem from a human donor in a cohort sampled during active COVID-19.

V usage is TRBV7-6 and J usage is TRBJ1-3, with 8 nucleotides matching TRBD1. Germline assignment: CDR1 SGHVS and CDR2 FNYEAQ. The CDR3 is 14 amino acids. V gave up 1 base and J gave up 11 bases; unmatched junction bases: 7. CDR3 in DNA: TGTGCCAGCAGCTTAGTTCCGACAGGGGTTGCCATATATTTT. Its protein product is CASSLVPTGVAIYF. The full variable domain, in which reference TRBV7-6 and TRBJ1-3 provide the parts outside the CDR3, is GAGVSQSPRYKVTKRGQDVALRCDPISGHVSLYWYRQALGQGPEFLTYFNYEAQQDKSGLPNDRFSAERPEGSISTLTIQRTEQRDSAMYRCASSLVPTGVAIYFGEGSWLTVV.

The chain employs TRBV7-8 and TRBJ2-7; 7 bases align to TRBD2. V trimming: 0 bases; J trimming: 2 bases; junction bases outside the gene matches: 10. The germline gives CDR1 SGHVS, CDR2 FQNEAQ. The CDR3 totals 17 residues. The CDR3 DNA sequence: TGTGCCAGCAGCTTAGCTCTCTCTAGCGGCCCCACCTACGAGCAGTACTTC. Translation gives CASSLALSSGPTYEQYF.

V gene TRBV5-1 combines with J gene TRBJ1-1; perhaps TRBD1 as D (5 bases). V was trimmed by 1 base and J by 1 base, leaving 14 bases between them. Germline V gene sequence: CDR1 SGHRS, CDR2 YFSETQ. The CDR3 spans 16 residues. The CDR3 loop reads CASSLNQGPENTEAFF. For the CDR3, the DNA is TGCGCCAGCAGCTTGAATCAGGGCCCGGAGAACACTGAAGCTTTCTTT.

The chain recombines TRBV19 with TRBJ1-6; D is perhaps TRBD1 (5 bases). Germline CDR1 and CDR2: LNHDA and SQIVND (reference sequence). The length of the CDR3 is 15 residues. Trimming shortened V by 5 bases and J by 2 bases, and 10 bases separated the two germline ends. CDR3 residues: CASSVSGPYNSPLHF. In DNA form, the CDR3 reads TGTGCCAGTAGTGTTTCAGGGCCCTATAATTCACCCCTCCACTTT. Variable domain in full (rest from reference TRBV19 and TRBJ1-6): DGGITQSPKYLFRKEGQNVTLSCEQNLNHDAMYWYRQDPGQGLRLIYYSQIVNDFQKGDIAEGYSVSREKKESFPLTVTSAQKNPTAFYLCASSVSGPYNSPLHFGNGTRLTVT.

This chain links TRBV2 with TRBJ2-1; 9 bases match TRBD2. The CDR3 sequence is 14 residues long. V gave up 7 bases and J gave up 2 bases; unmatched junction bases: 3. Germline values: CDR1 SNHLY, CDR2 FYNNEI. The DNA for the CDR3 is TGTGCCAGCAAGGGCGGGAGGGCCTACAATGAGCAGTTCTTC. Translated, it gives CASKGGRAYNEQFF.

This chain links TRBV7-7 with TRBJ2-7; 8 bases map to TRBD1. Germline CDR1 and CDR2: SSHAT and FNYEAQ (reference sequence). V shed 5 bases, J shed 3 bases, and the junction held 3 bases outside the gene matches. The CDR3 spans 13 residues. As DNA, the CDR3 is TGTGCCAGCAGCCCCGGACAGGGCTACGAGCAGTACTTC. It is translated as CASSPGQGYEQYF.

This clone was picked up one time. The chain uses TRBV5-5 and TRBJ2-1; TRBD2 might be the D (5 bases). The CDR3 consists of 16 residues. V shed 5 bases and J shed 4 bases, with 19 bases lying between them. Germline V gives CDR1 SGHKS, CDR2 YYEKEE (reference sequence). CDR3 region: CASREESAITYNEQFF. The CDR3 DNA reads TGTGCCAGCAGGGAGGAGAGCGCCATAACTTACAATGAGCAGTTCTTC.

The chain couples TRBV4-3 to TRBJ1-1, with D possibly matching TRBD1 (5 bases). The V gene's germline CDR1 is LGHNA and CDR2 YSLEER. The CDR3 is 15 amino acids. With 0 bases removed from V and 3 bases from J, the gap between germline ends came to 11 bases. The CDR3 DNA sequence: TGCGCCAGCAGCCAAGATGGGGGGGGTGACACTGAAGCTTTCTTT. Translated: CASSQDGGGDTEAFF.

This chain uses TRBV19 with TRBJ2-1; 8 bases agree with TRBD1. Per the germline V gene, CDR1 is LNHDA and CDR2 is SQIVND (reference sequence). V trimming: 7 bases; J trimming: 9 bases; junction bases outside the gene matches: 14. CDR3 length equals 15 residues. CDR3 protein: CASTPSQGAWAEQFF. CDR3 nucleotide sequence: TGTGCCAGTACCCCATCCCAGGGGGCGTGGGCTGAGCAGTTCTTC.

Here the CDR3 DNA reads TGTGCCAGCAGCCTAGGGAGCGGGGGGGCTGGCGAGCAGTACTTC. Its translation: CASSLGSGGAGEQYF. The chain has TRBV7-6 and TRBJ2-7; 10 bases are shared with TRBD2. The length of the CDR3 is 15 residues. V lost 5 bases, J lost 6 bases, and 10 bases stayed unmatched. CDR1 and CDR2 (germline): SGHVS, FNYEAQ.

V and J are TRBV5-1 and TRBJ2-1; 9 bases are a match to TRBD2. V was pared by 0 bases and J by 6 bases, with 4 bases of the junction left unmatched. The CDR3 consists of 15 residues. Germline V CDR1 and CDR2: SGHRS, YFSETQ. CDR3 loop: CASSLVGSGSNEQFF. The CDR3 nucleotides are TGCGCCAGCAGCTTGGTTGGTAGCGGGAGCAATGAGCAGTTCTTC.

The J gene is TRBJ2-1, the V gene TRBV6-1; 10 bases match TRBD2. Germline V gene data show CDR1 as MNHNS and CDR2 as SASEGT. V dropped 0 bases and J dropped 4; count of bases not matched to a gene: 3. The CDR3 runs 16 residues. CDR3 nucleotide sequence: TGTGCCAGCAGTGAAGCCCGAGCGGGGGGGTACAATGAGCAGTTCTTC. Amino acids: CASSEARAGGYNEQFF.

This clone was counted once. The rearrangement joins TRBV6-6 to TRBJ2-5; the D gene is possibly TRBD1 (5 bases). The CDR3 covers 12 residues. The V end lost 2 bases, the J end lost 5 bases, and 6 bases lay between the germline ends. Germline values: CDR1 MNHNY, CDR2 SVGAGI (reference sequence). The CDR3 nucleotides read TGTGCCAGCAGTTACGGGGCCGAGACCCAGTACTTC. Translated, it gives CASSYGAETQYF.

The rearrangement uses TRBV28 and TRBJ2-1; tentatively, D is TRBD2 (5 bases). The CDR3 extends over 14 amino acids. In germline, CDR1 is MDHEN, CDR2 SYDVKM. The germline V and J ends were trimmed by 2 bases and 4 bases, with 9 bases remaining between them. The CDR3 bases are TGTGCCAGCAGTTTAAGCGGAGCTTACAATGAGCAGTTCTTC. Translated: CASSLSGAYNEQFF.

The chain uses TRBV3-1 (or the pseudogene TRBV3-2) and TRBJ1-4; no clear D. Germline-derived CDR1 and CDR2 are LGHDT and YNNKEL (reference sequence). The CDR3 length is 14 residues. Trimming stripped 2 bases from V and 1 base from J, with 5 bases between. The CDR3, as DNA: TGTGCCAGCAGCCAACGGGGAACTAATGAAAAACTGTTTTTT. It yields the protein CASSQRGTNEKLFF.

The chain is built from TRBV7-2 and TRBJ1-2; D is possibly TRBD1 (6 bases). V was cut by 6 bases and J by 5 bases, with 16 bases left in between. This CDR3 has 14 residues. CDR1 SGHTA and CDR2 FQGNSA come from the germline V gene. DNA of the CDR3: TGTGCCAGCAGGACGGTAAGGGGGGGTTATGGCTACACCTTC. Its protein is CASRTVRGGYGYTF.

This chain links TRBV19 with TRBJ2-4; tentatively, D is TRBD2 (5 bases). This CDR3 is 14 amino acids long. V shed 0 bases and J shed 5 bases, with 8 bases lying between them. Germline V gene lookup returns CDR1 LNHDA and CDR2 SQIVND (reference sequence). The CDR3 sequence is CASSIDWTQNIQYF. The CDR3 DNA reads TGTGCCAGTAGTATAGATTGGACTCAAAACATTCAGTACTTC.

V is TRBV11-1 and J is TRBJ2-1; the match to TRBD2 covers 8 bases. CDR1 and CDR2 (germline): SGHAT, FQDESV (reference sequence). The CDR3 sequence is 14 residues long. Trimming took 4 bases from V and 5 from J; bases not matched to a gene: 4. Here the CDR3 reads CASSWTSQDNEQFF. CDR3 DNA: TGTGCCAGCAGCTGGACTAGCCAAGACAATGAGCAGTTCTTC.

V gene TRBV30 combines with J gene TRBJ1-4, with TRBD1 as a possible D gene (5 bases). The V end was cut by 2 bases, the J end by 1 base, with 11 bases between. This CDR3 comprises 15 residues. Germline V gene data show CDR1 as GTSNPN and CDR2 as SVGIG (reference sequence). The CDR3 nucleotides are TGTGCCTGGAGTAGAGGTGACAGAACTAATGAAAAACTGTTTTTT. This encodes CAWSRGDRTNEKLFF.

The V and J genes are TRBV4-2 and TRBJ2-1; 10 nucleotides align to TRBD2. The CDR3 is 16 residues long. V shed 0 bases, J shed 6 bases, and the junction held 5 bases outside the gene matches. Germline V gene data show CDR1 as LGHNA and CDR2 as YNFKEQ. CDR3 residues: CASSQDGVAGGNEQFF. As DNA, the CDR3 is TGTGCCAGCAGCCAAGATGGAGTAGCGGGAGGCAATGAGCAGTTCTTC.

The V gene is TRBV6-5, the J gene TRBJ2-5, with TRBD2 matching over 8 bases. Unmatched junction bases numbered 16, after V lost 6 bases and J lost 13 bases. The CDR3 totals 14 residues. Looked up from germline, CDR1 is MNHEY and CDR2 is SVGAGI. The CDR3 DNA is TGTGCCAGCAGAGGGACGGCGGGAGGTGGATCCTTGTACTTC. Amino acids: CASRGTAGGGSLYF.

The V call is TRBV24-1, the J call TRBJ2-2; tentatively, D is TRBD1 (5 bases). V lost 6 bases, J lost 4 bases, and 11 bases lay in between. The V gene's germline CDR1 is KGHDR and CDR2 SFDVKD. The CDR3 covers 14 residues. CDR3 sequence reads: CATSSQGSTGELFF. The CDR3 region has the DNA TGTGCCACCAGTTCCCAGGGCAGCACCGGGGAGCTGTTTTTT.

The table lists this clone with a few counts. This chain uses TRBV5-1 with TRBJ2-7; D possibly corresponds to TRBD1 (5 bases). From germline, CDR1 is SGHRS and CDR2 YFSETQ. This CDR3 region has 14 residues. V was shortened by 0 bases and J by 5 bases, with 12 bases between the two germline ends. The CDR3 nucleotides are TGCGCCAGCAGCTTGGCGCAGGGTGACGACGAGCAGTACTTC. Its translation is CASSLAQGDDEQYF.

The chain joins TRBV18 to TRBJ2-7, with TRBD2 identical over 11 bases. Trimming removed 3 bases from V and 1 base from J; junction bases left unmatched: 2. The CDR3 sequence is 15 residues long. Germline CDR1 KGHSH, CDR2 LQKENI. CDR3 protein: CASSPLAGGSYEQYF. CDR3 nucleotides: TGTGCCAGCTCACCGTTAGCGGGGGGGTCCTACGAGCAGTACTTC.

This chain links TRBV4-3 with TRBJ2-7, with D possibly TRBD2 on 7 matching bases. The germline V gene has CDR1 LGHNA and CDR2 YSLEER. Trimming removed 7 bases at V and 0 bases at J, with 19 bases between. The CDR3 totals 16 residues. In DNA, the CDR3 is TGCGCCAGCACCACTAGGAGGCGGGGGCACTCCTACGAGCAGTACTTC. Residues: CASTTRRRGHSYEQYF.

This chain joins TRBV7-9 and TRBJ2-1; D is perhaps TRBD1 (6 bases). Looked up from germline, CDR1 is SEHNR and CDR2 is FQNEAQ (reference sequence). With 4 bases removed from V and 4 bases from J, the gap between germline ends came to 11 bases. The CDR3 has 14 amino acids. DNA of the CDR3: TGTGCCAGCAGCTCCGGGACACAGTACAATGAGCAGTTCTTC. Encoded protein: CASSSGTQYNEQFF.

CDR3 loop: CASSLRRSNQPQHF. The CDR3 DNA reads TGTGCCAGCAGCTTACGGAGGAGCAATCAGCCCCAGCATTTT. The chain links TRBV7-2 to TRBJ1-5; no clear D gene. The CDR3 runs 14 residues. The germline V gene has CDR1 SGHTA and CDR2 FQGNSA. V lost 2 bases and J 1 base, leaving 6 bases between the germline ends.

In this sample, this clone turned up a few times. The chain recombines TRBV7-9 with TRBJ2-1; a possible D gene is TRBD2 (5 bases). CDR1 is SEHNR, CDR2 FQNEAQ, per germline (reference sequence). The CDR3 covers 17 residues. V was clipped by 1 base and J by 1 base, with 14 bases between them. The CDR3 DNA is TGTGCCAGCAGCTTAGTCTCCCCTAGCCGGTCCTACAATGAGCAGTTCTTC. It codes for CASSLVSPSRSYNEQFF.

The chain uses TRBV3-1 (or the pseudogene TRBV3-2) and TRBJ2-2, with 10 bases identical to TRBD2. The CDR3 has 17 amino acids. Trimming took 0 bases from V and 6 from J; bases not matched to a gene: 7. In germline, CDR1 is LGHDT, CDR2 YNNKEL (reference sequence). The CDR3 sequence is CASSQESSSGGAGELFF. In DNA, the CDR3 is TGTGCCAGCAGCCAAGAGAGCTCTAGCGGGGGTGCCGGGGAGCTGTTTTTT.

This clone appeared a single time. The gene calls are TRBV7-2 and TRBJ2-1; D perhaps matches TRBD2 (7 bases). The CDR3 runs 17 residues. Looked up from germline, CDR1 is SGHTA and CDR2 is FQGNSA. V gave up 2 bases and J gave up 7 bases, with 21 bases separating them. The DNA of the CDR3 is TGTGCCAGCAGCTTACGACTAATGGGGGGGCCTCGAAATGAGCAGTTCTTC. Translating it yields CASSLRLMGGPRNEQFF.